These T cell receptor beta chains were read from a single sample in a study of blood T cell repertoires in COVID-19. Assay used: immunoSEQ multiplex PCR; TCRdb lists only in-frame clones, some missing. The sample contains over 200,000 clones, 80% to 90% of which appear only once. Material: peripheral blood. The receptors shown here come from a man aged 80 or over with acute or convalescent COVID-19. CDR3s include the opening cysteine and the closing phenylalanine or tryptophan. A D gene is named only where the DNA matches it firmly. Not every row has a clone size; where given, it reads once, few, many or a size class.

CDR3 protein,CDR3 DNA,D gene,J gene,V gene,clone size
CASSIDPGTSGRAGNIQYF,TGTGCCAGTAGTATAGATCCCGGGACTAGCGGGAGGGCCGGAAACATTCAGTACTTC,TRBD2,TRBJ2-4,TRBV19,NA
CASSSGTAGGEQYF,TGTGCCAGCAGCTCCGGGACAGCGGGGGGCGAGCAGTACTTC,TRBD2,TRBJ2-7,TRBV7-3,NA
CASSRTSGGMRETQYF,TGTGCCAGCAGCCGGACTAGCGGGGGGATGAGAGAGACCCAGTACTTC,TRBD2,TRBJ2-5,TRBV3-1/TRBV3-2,NA
CASSLGGQGMPEQYF,TGCGCCAGCAGCCTGGGGGGACAGGGTATGCCCGAGCAGTACTTC,TRBD1,TRBJ2-7,TRBV5-1,few
CASSPVIALANSPLHF,TGTGCCAGCAGCCCTGTCATAGCATTAGCGAATTCACCCCTCCACTTT,NA,TRBJ1-6,TRBV11-2,NA
CASRKRGGDPLSTDTQYF,TGTGCCAGCAGAAAGCGGGGGGGTGACCCTCTAAGCACAGATACGCAGTATTTT,TRBD2,TRBJ2-3,TRBV7-6,NA
CATSDFPQGNTIYF,TGTGCCACCAGTGATTTCCCCCAGGGAAACACCATATATTTT,NA,TRBJ1-3,TRBV24-1,NA
CASSAGTGHNSPLHF,TGTGCCAGCAGCGCCGGGACAGGGCATAATTCACCCCTCCACTTT,TRBD1,TRBJ1-6,TRBV7-9,NA
CSVWDSYGYTF,TGCAGCGTTTGGGACAGCTATGGCTACACCTTC,TRBD1,TRBJ1-2,TRBV29-1,NA
CASSLTDGYGYTF,TGCGCCAGCAGCTTGACAGACGGATATGGCTACACCTTC,NA,TRBJ1-2,TRBV5-1,NA
CASSPSYEQYF,TGTGCCAGCAGCCCTTCCTACGAGCAGTACTTC,NA,TRBJ2-7,TRBV3-1/TRBV3-2,once
CASSWTGFTQYF,TGTGCCAGCAGCTGGACAGGGTTCACCCAGTACTTC,TRBD1,TRBJ2-5,TRBV5-5,NA
CASSLVGRGALSKNIQYF,TGTGCCAGCAGCTTAGTCGGCAGGGGGGCCCTCTCCAAAAACATTCAGTACTTC,NA,TRBJ2-4,TRBV7-2,NA
CASSTSSGGASATQYF,TGTGCCAGCAGCACCTCTAGCGGGGGGGCCTCGGCTACGCAGTATTTT,TRBD2,TRBJ2-3,TRBV3-1/TRBV3-2,NA
CASSFLTGNPYEQYF,TGTGCCAGCAGCTTTTTGACGGGAAATCCCTACGAGCAGTACTTC,NA,TRBJ2-7,TRBV5-4,NA
CASSYSTASQETQYF,TGTGCCAGCAGTTACTCGACGGCTAGCCAAGAGACCCAGTACTTC,NA,TRBJ2-5,TRBV6-5,NA
CASSFGSDGWFF,TGTGCCAGCAGCTTTGGGAGTGACGGGTGGTTCTTC,NA,TRBJ2-1,TRBV5-6,NA
CASSDRVGRQPQHF,TGTGCCAGCAGTGACAGGGTGGGAAGGCAGCCCCAGCATTTT,NA,TRBJ1-5,TRBV2,NA
CAWSGGLREKLFF,TGTGCCTGGAGTGGGGGACTTCGAGAAAAACTGTTTTTT,NA,TRBJ1-4,TRBV30,NA
CASSLTPYYEQYF,TGTGCCAGCAGTTTAACGCCCTACTACGAGCAGTACTTC,NA,TRBJ2-7,TRBV27,NA
CASSSGTGASYEQYF,TGTGCCAGCAGCTCAGGAACAGGGGCAAGCTACGAGCAGTACTTC,TRBD1,TRBJ2-7,TRBV7-8,NA
CASSSSGTGYGLQETQYF,TGTGCCAGCAGCTCCTCAGGGACAGGGTATGGATTACAAGAGACCCAGTACTTC,TRBD1,TRBJ2-5,TRBV5-4,NA
CASSLATTYEQYF,TGTGCCAGCAGCTTAGCAACAACATACGAGCAGTACTTC,NA,TRBJ2-7,TRBV11-2,NA
CASSTGTHGNEQFF,TGTGCCAGCAGTACCGGGACTCATGGCAATGAGCAGTTCTTC,NA,TRBJ2-1,TRBV28,NA
CASSLVEPGHETQYF,TGTGCCAGCAGCTTAGTCGAGCCAGGCCACGAGACCCAGTACTTC,NA,TRBJ2-5,TRBV7-9,NA
CASRQPGVTEAFF,TGTGCCAGCCGTCAGCCAGGGGTGACTGAAGCTTTCTTT,NA,TRBJ1-1,TRBV6-5,NA
CASSPIGQNADGYTF,TGTGCCAGCTCACCAATTGGACAGAACGCCGATGGCTACACCTTC,NA,TRBJ1-2,TRBV18,NA
CAWRHGTAGRDTQYF,TGTGCCTGGCGACACGGGACTGCCGGTCGAGATACGCAGTATTTT,NA,TRBJ2-3,TRBV30,NA
CASGRQGLGEPQHF,TGTGCCAGCGGTCGACAGGGCCTCGGGGAGCCCCAGCATTTT,TRBD1,TRBJ1-5,TRBV27,NA
CASTDGTAYGYTF,TGTGCCAGCACCGACGGGACAGCGTATGGCTACACCTTC,TRBD1,TRBJ1-2,TRBV6-5,NA
CAISESSGGYNEQFF,TGTGCCATCAGTGAGTCGAGCGGGGGATACAATGAGCAGTTCTTC,TRBD2,TRBJ2-1,TRBV10-3,once
CASSPGLAGEKGEQYF,TGTGCCAGCTCACCGGGACTAGCGGGAGAGAAAGGCGAGCAGTACTTC,TRBD2,TRBJ2-7,TRBV18,NA
CASSRGQGNQPQHF,TGTGCCAGCAGCCGCGGACAGGGGAATCAGCCCCAGCATTTT,TRBD1,TRBJ1-5,TRBV5-6,NA
CASSIESGYGYTF,TGTGCCAGTAGTATAGAATCGGGCTATGGCTACACCTTC,NA,TRBJ1-2,TRBV19,NA
CASSAGLAGTNEQFF,TGCGCCAGCAGCGCGGGACTAGCGGGAACCAATGAGCAGTTCTTC,TRBD2,TRBJ2-1,TRBV5-1,few
CATGQGTYEQYF,TGTGCCACGGGACAGGGCACCTACGAGCAGTACTTC,TRBD1,TRBJ2-7,TRBV10-3,once
CASSPERSGYTF,TGTGCCAGCAGCCCAGAGAGGTCAGGCTACACCTTC,NA,TRBJ1-2,TRBV2,NA
CASSVLGTSGSNEQFF,TGTGCCAGCAGCGTATTAGGGACTAGCGGGAGCAATGAGCAGTTCTTC,TRBD2,TRBJ2-1,TRBV9,NA
CASSGMGGSFQPQHF,TGTGCCAGCAGCGGAATGGGTGGGAGTTTCCAGCCCCAGCATTTT,NA,TRBJ1-5,TRBV6-5,NA
CASSSPGQGLASYEQYF,TGTGCCAGCAGTTCCCCGGGGCAGGGACTAGCATCCTACGAGCAGTACTTC,TRBD2,TRBJ2-7,TRBV28,NA
CATSDLASDDYGYTF,TGTGCCACCAGCGACTTAGCTTCAGACGACTATGGCTACACCTTC,NA,TRBJ1-2,TRBV15,NA
CASSPIAGGLSYEQYF,TGTGCCAGCAGCCCGATAGCGGGAGGGCTCTCCTACGAGCAGTACTTC,TRBD2,TRBJ2-7,TRBV9,once
CASSQSGLQNQPQHF,TGTGCCAGCAGCCAATCGGGACTGCAAAATCAGCCCCAGCATTTT,NA,TRBJ1-5,TRBV3-1/TRBV3-2,NA
CASSLAFRDNEQFF,TGCGCCAGCAGCTTGGCTTTCAGGGACAATGAGCAGTTCTTC,NA,TRBJ2-1,TRBV5-1,NA
CASSEVGGSTDTQYF,TGTGCCAGCAGCGAGGTCGGGGGTAGCACAGATACGCAGTATTTT,NA,TRBJ2-3,TRBV7-3,NA
CASSLRAGETQYF,TGCGCCAGCAGCTTGCGGGCGGGGGAGACCCAGTACTTC,NA,TRBJ2-5,TRBV5-1,NA